This T cell receptor beta chain was retrieved from a study of early T cells in non-severe SARS-CoV-2 infection. TCRdb analysed the 5' RACE reads with MiXCR anew, one entry per CDR3 protein. This repertoire shows approximately 35,000 distinct CDR3 sequences, approximately 5% found once; its top ten account for around 5%. This clonotype was observed a few times. V was trimmed by 2 bases and J by 4 bases, leaving 11 bases between them. CDR3 size: 14 residues. The germline V gene encodes CDR1 WSHSY and CDR2 SAAADI. Sequences were obtained from whole blood. The sequence came from an adult who was a healthcare worker with PCR-confirmed SARS-CoV-2 infection or an uninfected control (not recorded which). This chain joins TRBV10-2 and TRBJ1-1, with D tentatively TRBD1 (6 bases). CDR3 protein: CASSEIGGGTEAFF. Here the CDR3 DNA reads TGCGCCAGCAGTGAGATTGGGGGCGGCACTGAAGCTTTCTTT.